The 25 T cell receptor beta chains listed next were all sequenced from one sample in a study of blood T cells in healthy people across ages. A second PCR, run for roughly 7 to 12 cycles, used a sample-barcoded 5' primer plus a J-beta primer mix. TCRdb reanalysed the 5' RACE reads using MiXCR and keeps one entry per CDR3 protein. Of over a million distinct CDR3 sequences in the sample, around 55% were seen once. Sequenced sample: blood. All receptors come from a man aged 18 to 30 in good health.

V and J are TRBV6-2 or TRBV6-3 and TRBJ1-5; D call uncertain. V lost 7 bases and J lost 0, with 7 bases in between. The CDR3 runs 13 residues. Germline CDR1 and CDR2: MNHEY and SVGEGT. The CDR3: CASTGFSNQPQHF. CDR3 nucleotides: TGTGCCAGCACGGGATTTAGCAATCAGCCCCAGCATTTT.

This chain uses TRBV9 with TRBJ2-3; D remains ambiguous. This CDR3 comprises 12 residues. Between the trimmed V and J ends, which lost 2 bases and 4 bases, there was a span of 5 bases. The germline CDR1 and CDR2 sequences are SGDLS and YYNGEE. CDR3 coding DNA: TGTGCCAGCAGCGTTTCCCCAGATACGCAGTATTTT. This sequence encodes CASSVSPDTQYF.

V is TRBV20-1 and J is TRBJ2-1; D unresolved. Germline V gene data show CDR1 as DFQATT and CDR2 as SNEGSKA (reference sequence). V lost 5 bases, J lost 0 bases, and 11 bases lay in between. The CDR3 spans 14 residues. The CDR3 loop reads CSARRWNSYNEQFF. The CDR3 nucleotides read TGCAGTGCTCGAAGGTGGAACTCCTACAATGAGCAGTTCTTC.

V and J are TRBV5-6 and TRBJ2-1; 9 nucleotides line up with TRBD2. V shed 3 bases, J shed 3 bases, and the junction held 4 bases outside the gene matches. This CDR3 is 15 amino acids long. Germline CDR1 reads SGHDT; CDR2 reads YYEEEE. The CDR3 bases are TGTGCCAGCAGCTCTTCTAGCGGGGACTACAATGAGCAGTTCTTC. Its protein is CASSSSSGDYNEQFF.

This chain uses TRBV4-3 with TRBJ2-3, with 9 bases fitting TRBD2. There are 16 residues in the CDR3. Germline V gene sequence: CDR1 LGHNA, CDR2 YSLEER. Trimming took 0 bases from V and 4 from J; bases not matched to a gene: 5. The CDR3 DNA is TGCGCCAGCAGCCAAGAGGGGCGGGGGGGCGCAGATACGCAGTATTTT. This translates into CASSQEGRGGADTQYF.

CDR3 protein: CSAVNSLPSIEQFF. In DNA form, the CDR3 reads TGCAGTGCTGTAAATTCTCTCCCCTCAATTGAGCAGTTCTTC. The V gene is TRBV20-1, the J gene TRBJ2-1; unclear D gene. Looked up from germline, CDR1 is DFQATT and CDR2 is SNEGSKA (reference sequence). This CDR3 is 14 amino acids long. V shed 5 bases and J shed 9 bases, with 20 bases lying between them.

This rearrangement joins TRBV27 to TRBJ2-7, with TRBD2 identical over 8 bases. Germline values: CDR1 MNHEY, CDR2 SMNVEV (reference sequence). There are 18 residues in the CDR3. The ends lost 1 base at V and 3 bases at J; junction bases unmatched: 14. The CDR3 sequence: CASSLLPGTSSLVYEQYF. DNA of the CDR3: TGTGCCAGCAGTTTATTACCCGGGACTAGTTCACTTGTCTACGAGCAGTACTTC.

The rearrangement uses TRBV11-2 and TRBJ1-2; D ambiguous. This CDR3 is 13 amino acids long. Per the germline V gene, CDR1 is SGHAT and CDR2 is FQNNGV. V lost 4 bases to trimming and J lost 6 bases, with 12 bases between them. In DNA form, the CDR3 reads TGTGCCAGCAGCTCCCGCCCCGCGGATGGCTACACCTTC. Amino acids: CASSSRPADGYTF. Using reference TRBV11-2 and TRBJ1-2 for the parts outside the CDR3, the full variable domain is EAGVAQSPRYKIIEKRQSVAFWCNPISGHATLYWYQQILGQGPKLLIQFQNNGVVDDSQLPKDRFSAERLKGVDSTLKIQPAKLEDSAVYLCASSSRPADGYTFGSGTRLTVV.

The chain is built from TRBV4-1 and TRBJ2-7, with TRBD2 matching over 8 bases. V shed 1 base and J 2 bases; nucleotides not matched to a gene: 4. The CDR3 totals 15 residues. Germline V gives CDR1 MGHRA, CDR2 YSYEKL. The CDR3 bases are TGCGCCAGCAGCCAAGTAATAGCGGGGACCTACGAGCAGTACTTC. Its translation: CASSQVIAGTYEQYF.

The chain is built from TRBV2 and TRBJ2-3, with D possibly matching TRBD2 (6 bases). CDR3 length equals 15 residues. Germline V CDR1 and CDR2: SNHLY, FYNNEI. V dropped 0 bases and J dropped 4 bases, with 11 bases sitting between them. The CDR3 here is CASSEAGGWADTQYF. The CDR3 region has the DNA TGTGCCAGCAGTGAAGCGGGAGGTTGGGCAGATACGCAGTATTTT.

This clonotype appeared once. This chain links TRBV6-6 with TRBJ2-3, with TRBD2 matching 7 bases. The trim removed 6 bases at V and 6 bases at J, leaving 15 bases unmatched. Germline CDR1 is MNHNY and CDR2 is SVGAGI (reference sequence). The CDR3 contains 16 residues. Here the CDR3 reads CASRLPATSRLDTQYF. As DNA, the CDR3 is TGTGCCAGCAGGCTTCCGGCGACTAGCAGGCTGGATACGCAGTATTTT.

The V call is TRBV30, the J call TRBJ2-7, with D perhaps TRBD1 (6 bases). This CDR3 is 14 amino acids long. Germline loops: CDR1 GTSNPN, CDR2 SVGIG (reference sequence). V lost 2 bases to trimming and J lost 4 bases, with 15 bases between them. The CDR3 region is CAWSPSGTSYEQYF. DNA of the CDR3: TGTGCCTGGAGTCCATCCGGGACAAGTTACGAGCAGTACTTC.

The genes are TRBV6-1 and TRBJ2-7; 7 bases line up with TRBD2. Germline trimming cut 3 bases from V and 0 bases from J; bases unmatched to any gene: 8. The CDR3 is 16 residues long. CDR1 and CDR2 (germline): MNHNS, SASEGT. CDR3 coding DNA: TGTGCCAGCAGTGAGTGGGAGGTAGCGGGCTCCTACGAGCAGTACTTC. Translation: CASSEWEVAGSYEQYF.

V usage is TRBV6-5 and J usage is TRBJ1-6, with a tentative D call TRBD1 (6 bases). CDR3 length: 17 amino acids. V was cut by 0 bases and J by 2 bases, with 11 bases left in between. The germline V gene has CDR1 MNHEY and CDR2 SVGAGI. The CDR3 loop is CASSYSTGDTYNSPLHF. In nucleotides, the CDR3 is TGTGCCAGCAGTTACTCGACGGGGGACACCTATAATTCACCCCTCCACTTT.

The rearrangement uses TRBV7-9 and TRBJ2-7; 8 bases align to TRBD2. TRBJ2-5 explains the end of the DNA better; the J call may be wrong. The CDR3 covers 16 residues. From germline, CDR1 is SEHNR and CDR2 FQNEAQ (reference sequence). The CDR3 sequence is CASSLGKRGQQETQYF. The DNA for the CDR3 is TGTGCCAGCAGCCTGGGGAAGCGGGGGCAACAAGAGACCCAGTACTTC.

V gene TRBV12-3 or TRBV12-4 combines with J gene TRBJ2-3, with 7 bases identical to TRBD1. The CDR3 is 14 residues long. The V segment lost 6 bases and the J segment 4 bases; nucleotides outside the gene matches: 7. The CDR3 sequence: CASRSDRVSDTQYF. The CDR3 DNA follows: TGTGCCAGCAGATCAGACAGGGTGTCAGATACGCAGTATTTT.

The chain couples TRBV29-1 to TRBJ2-1, with TRBD2 matching 10 bases. This CDR3 comprises 14 residues. CDR1 is SQVTM and CDR2 is ANQGSEA in the germline V gene. The CDR3 region has the DNA TGCAGTGCCCTAGAAAGCGGGAGGGCAAAGGAGCAGTTCTTC. This codes for CSALESGRAKEQFF.

The rearrangement links TRBV21-1 to TRBJ2-7; the listed D gene, TRBD1, was not tested against the DNA. TRBV21-1 is a recognized pseudogene. The CDR3 spans 16 residues. CDR3 in amino acids: CASSTARTGCPYEQYF. The CDR3 DNA follows: TGTGCCAGCAGCACCGCCCGGACAGGATGCCCCTACGAGCAGTACTTC.

In this sample, this clonotype turned up once. The chain is built from TRBV20-1 and TRBJ2-1; TRBD2 matches at 10 bases. The germline V gene encodes CDR1 DFQATT and CDR2 SNEGSKA (reference sequence). V trimming: 3 bases; J trimming: 7 bases; junction bases outside the gene matches: 9. The CDR3 runs to 15 residues. In DNA form, the CDR3 reads TGCAGTGCTAGGTCGCTAGCGGGAGCAGGTAATGAGCAGTTCTTC. Protein: CSARSLAGAGNEQFF.

The chain joins TRBV4-1 to TRBJ2-5; 10 bases fit TRBD2. The CDR3 is made up of 16 amino acids. The V gene's germline CDR1 is MGHRA and CDR2 YSYEKL. The V gene end was trimmed by 3 bases and the J gene end by 11 bases; junction bases not matched to a gene: 15. The CDR3 coding sequence is TGCGCCAGCAGCCAGGTAGCGGGAGGCCCTCTCTGGGAGCAGTACTTC. This gives the protein CASSQVAGGPLWEQYF.

In this sample, this clonotype turned up a few times. This chain uses TRBV27 with TRBJ1-1; 8 bases match TRBD1. Germline V CDR1 and CDR2: MNHEY, SMNVEV (reference sequence). The CDR3 extends over 17 amino acids. Germline trimming cut 6 bases from V and 3 bases from J; bases unmatched to any gene: 15. In nucleotides, the CDR3 is TGTGCCAGCAGACCCGGGACAGGATCCACGTACTACACTGAAGCTTTCTTT. Residues: CASRPGTGSTYYTEAFF.

The V and J genes are TRBV6-6 and TRBJ2-5; 7 bases match TRBD1. The CDR3 length is 11 residues. Looked up from germline, CDR1 is MNHNY and CDR2 is SVGAGI (reference sequence). J was trimmed by 11 bases and V by 7 bases; bases with no gene match: 7. The CDR3 loop reads CASNRGNEQYF. DNA of the CDR3: TGTGCCAGCAACAGGGGTAATGAGCAGTACTTC.

The chain links TRBV7-2 to TRBJ2-7, with 11 bases fitting TRBD2. The CDR3 runs 14 residues. Trimming at V came to 5 bases and at J to 3 bases, leaving 3 bases not matched to a gene. The germline V gene encodes CDR1 SGHTA and CDR2 FQGNSA. The CDR3 here is CASSITSGGYEQYF. CDR3 DNA: TGTGCCAGCAGCATAACTAGCGGGGGCTACGAGCAGTACTTC.

J is TRBJ2-1 and V is TRBV12-3 or TRBV12-4; D remains unclear. CDR3 length equals 11 residues. Trimming shortened V by 7 bases and J by 10 bases, and 11 bases separated the two germline ends. The CDR3 loop reads CASTSSREQFF. In DNA, the CDR3 is TGTGCCAGCACCTCCTCTCGGGAGCAGTTCTTC.

V is TRBV7-9 and J is TRBJ2-1, with 9 bases aligning to TRBD2. This CDR3 has 15 residues. Germline V gene lookup returns CDR1 SEHNR and CDR2 FQNEAQ (reference sequence). With 3 bases clipped from V and 3 bases from J, the junction kept 3 bases outside the gene matches. This CDR3 is CASSFKLAGYNEQFF. CDR3 DNA: TGTGCCAGCAGCTTTAAACTAGCGGGCTACAATGAGCAGTTCTTC.